The text below deals with one TCR beta chain. This record belongs to a study of CD8 T cells in Susac syndrome. Each Susac syndrome patient had definite or probable disease by recently defined criteria. The V gene end was trimmed by 4 bases and the J gene end by 2 bases; junction bases not matched to a gene: 3. The CDR3 spans 14 residues. Germline CDR1 LGHDT, CDR2 YNNKEL (reference sequence). Reverse transcription used 0.5 to 1 ug RNA and random hexamers. From the immunoSEQ multiplex PCR reads, TCRdb called clonotypes with MiXCR, one entry per CDR3 protein. The sample records 100,000 to 150,000 distinct CDR3 sequences, just under 95% being singletons.

V is TRBV3-1 and J is TRBJ2-5; 8 bases fit TRBD2. The sequence came from a human donor with Susac syndrome. The sequencing sample was made of CD8+ T cells from PBMCs. The CDR3 loop reads CASSLLAEQETQYF. CDR3 nucleotides: TGTGCCAGCAGCCTACTAGCGGAGCAAGAGACCCAGTACTTC.